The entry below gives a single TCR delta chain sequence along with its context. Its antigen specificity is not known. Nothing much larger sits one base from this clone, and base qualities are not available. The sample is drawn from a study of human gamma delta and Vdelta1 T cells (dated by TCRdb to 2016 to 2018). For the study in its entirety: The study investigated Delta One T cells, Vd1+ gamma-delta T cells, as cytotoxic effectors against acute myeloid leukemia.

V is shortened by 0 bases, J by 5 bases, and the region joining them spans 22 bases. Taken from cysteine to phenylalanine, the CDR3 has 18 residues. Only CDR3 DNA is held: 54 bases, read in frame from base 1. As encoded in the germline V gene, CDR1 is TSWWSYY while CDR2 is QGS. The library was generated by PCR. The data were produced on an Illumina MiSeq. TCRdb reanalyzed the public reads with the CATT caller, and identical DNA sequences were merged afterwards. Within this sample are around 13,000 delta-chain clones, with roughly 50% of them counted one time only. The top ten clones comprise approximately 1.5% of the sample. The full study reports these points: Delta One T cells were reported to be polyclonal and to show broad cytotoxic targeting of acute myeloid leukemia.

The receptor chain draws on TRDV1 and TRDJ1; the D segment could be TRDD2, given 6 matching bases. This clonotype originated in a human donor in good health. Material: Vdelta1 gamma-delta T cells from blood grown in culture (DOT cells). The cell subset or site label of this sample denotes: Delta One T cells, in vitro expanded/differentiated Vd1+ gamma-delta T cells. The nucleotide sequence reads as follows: TGTGCTCTTGGGGAACTACTAGGGCCTTCCCCCGCAACGGATAAACTCATCTTT. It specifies CALGELLGPSPATDKLIF.